One sample yielded the 32 T cell receptor beta chains listed below, sequenced in a study of T cells after yellow fever vaccination. Each CDR3 protein is one row after TCRdb ran MiXCR on the 5' RACE reads. The sample includes around 49,000 distinct CDR3 sequences, 6% to 7% of them seen just once. This sample comprised CD8+ T cells not binding an NS4B(214-222) dextramer, sorted from PBMCs, obtained 45 days after the yellow fever booster vaccination. The receptors derive from a man between 25 and 39 years old who received the YFV17D yellow fever vaccine.

This clonotype was counted only a few times. This rearrangement joins TRBV19 to TRBJ2-7; no clear D gene. Trimming cost V 3 bases and J 2 bases, with 11 bases left between them. CDR3 length equals 14 residues. The germline CDR1 and CDR2 sequences are LNHDA and SQIVND (reference sequence). CDR3 region: CASSIRLGTYEQYF. CDR3 nucleotide sequence: TGTGCCAGTAGTATTAGGCTTGGCACCTACGAGCAGTACTTC.

This clonotype has more than one count but fewer than ten. The CDR3 loop reads CASAGTGEMNTEAFF. DNA of the CDR3: TGTGCCAGCGCTGGGACAGGGGAAATGAACACTGAAGCTTTCTTT. The rearrangement links TRBV2 to TRBJ1-1, with 10 bases that match TRBD1. V lost 8 bases to trimming and J lost 0 bases; unmatched junction nucleotides: 6. The CDR3 is made up of 15 amino acids. Germline assignment: CDR1 SNHLY and CDR2 FYNNEI.

This clonotype occurred many times. The rearrangement uses TRBV5-1 and TRBJ2-7; 8 bases align to TRBD1. The CDR3 spans 17 residues. Germline V gene sequence: CDR1 SGHRS, CDR2 YFSETQ. V was clipped by 3 bases and J by 6 bases; unmatched bases: 17. For the CDR3, the DNA is TGCGCCAGCAGCTCGTATAGATCCGGGACAGGTTTGGGCGAGCAGTACTTC. Translated: CASSSYRSGTGLGEQYF.

This clonotype was seen at least ten times. The chain links TRBV11-2 to TRBJ2-1, with D perhaps TRBD1 (6 bases). Deletions cut 11 bases from V and 8 bases from J, with 22 bases between. The CDR3 consists of 14 residues. Germline-derived CDR1 and CDR2 are SGHAT and FQNNGV. DNA of the CDR3: TGTGCCTGCCTAGGGGGAACGCTGGGACATGAGCAGTTCTTC. Protein product: CACLGGTLGHEQFF. Supplemented by reference TRBV11-2 and TRBJ2-1, the full variable domain reads EAGVAQSPRYKIIEKRQSVAFWCNPISGHATLYWYQQILGQGPKLLIQFQNNGVVDDSQLPKDRFSAERLKGVDSTLKIQPAKLEDSAVYLCACLGGTLGHEQFFGPGTRLTVL.

As concerns this clonotype: Germline is not matched at one junction end, which may reflect a read error. The rearrangement uses TRBV6-4 and TRBJ2-2, with D tentatively TRBD1 or TRBD2 (5 bases each). The CDR3 has 15 residues. The germline V gene encodes CDR1 MRHNA and CDR2 SNTAGT. The CDR3 nucleotides are TGTGGCAGCAGCCCCACTAGGGGCGGTGCCGGGGAGCTGTTTTTT. It translates to CGSSPTRGGAGELFF.

In its sample, this clonotype was seen many times. The DNA for the CDR3 is TGTGCCAGCAGCACGACACCTAACACTGAAGCTTTCTTT. Its protein is CASSTTPNTEAFF. V is TRBV7-8 and J is TRBJ1-1; the D is unclear. Trimming stripped 5 bases from V and 2 bases from J, with 9 bases between. CDR3 length: 13 amino acids. The germline V gene has CDR1 SGHVS and CDR2 FQNEAQ.

This clonotype was recorded at least ten times. The chain joins TRBV6-6 to TRBJ1-2; D is unresolved. The CDR3 covers 12 residues. Trimming cost V 4 bases and J 7 bases, with 10 bases left between them. Per germline, CDR1 MNHNY and CDR2 SVGAGI (reference sequence). The CDR3 reads CASSSPAGGYTF. The CDR3 coding sequence is TGTGCCAGCAGTTCCCCGGCGGGTGGCTACACCTTC.

This clonotype was seen a handful of times. The chain uses TRBV12-5 and TRBJ2-7; TRBD1 might be the D (6 bases). The CDR3 is made up of 14 amino acids. CDR1 is LGHNT, CDR2 FRNRAP, per germline. V gave up 4 bases and J gave up 0 bases, with 10 bases separating them. This CDR3 reads CASGSSRGSYEQYF. In DNA, the CDR3 is TGTGCTAGTGGTTCTTCCAGGGGCTCCTACGAGCAGTACTTC.

This clonotype was detected only a few times. The chain carries TRBV9 and TRBJ2-7; 7 positions match TRBD2. Germline CDR1 SGDLS, CDR2 YYNGEE. The CDR3 extends over 17 amino acids. Trimming cost V 0 bases and J 2 bases; bases outside gene matches: 11. The CDR3 is CASSVGGGAESPYEQYF. In DNA, the CDR3 is TGTGCCAGCAGCGTAGGGGGGGGAGCGGAATCCCCCTACGAGCAGTACTTC.

This clonotype has ten or more counts. The V gene is TRBV29-1, the J gene TRBJ2-1; D gene ambiguous. Germline loops: CDR1 SQVTM, CDR2 ANQGSEA. CDR3 length: 12 amino acids. Trimming removed 5 bases from V and 0 bases from J, with 5 bases in between. CDR3 DNA sequence: TGCAGCGTTTCCCTCTCCTACAATGAGCAGTTCTTC. Translating it yields CSVSLSYNEQFF.

On this clonotype itself: This may be a read error, as it is one base from a much larger clone. The chain links TRBV9 to TRBJ2-3, with no clear D. Trimming removed 1 base from V and 4 bases from J, with 7 bases in between. Germline V gene data show CDR1 as SGDLS and CDR2 as YYNGEE. CDR3 length: 13 residues. The CDR3 region is CASSVRRADTQYF. In nucleotides, the CDR3 is TGTGCCAGCAGCGTAAGAAGGGCAGATACGCAGTATTTT.

A remark on this clonotype: This may arise from a read error, as a much more abundant clone is one base away. The V call is TRBV5-1, the J call TRBJ2-5; TRBD2 might be the D (5 bases). CDR1 and CDR2 from the germline V gene are SGHRS and YFSETQ. Trimming shortened V by 5 bases and J by 5 bases, and 25 bases separated the two germline ends. The CDR3 covers 17 residues. The CDR3 sequence: CASSWGTRGGLGETQYF. CDR3 DNA sequence: TGCGCCAGCAGTTGGGGAACTCGCGGAGGCCTGGGGGAGACCCAGTACTTC.

This clonotype was found many times. The rearrangement joins TRBV19 to TRBJ1-2; TRBD1 matches 7 bases. Germline V CDR1 and CDR2: LNHDA, SQIVND (reference sequence). V was pared by 2 bases and J by 4 bases, with 10 bases of the junction left unmatched. The CDR3 runs to 16 residues. The CDR3 coding sequence is TGTGCCAGTAGTATACCCGCGACAGGGACCATCTATGGCTACACCTTC. Amino acid sequence: CASSIPATGTIYGYTF.

This chain joins TRBV4-3 and TRBJ2-7, with TRBD2 matching over 7 bases. Trimming at V came to 1 base and at J to 4 bases, leaving 4 bases not matched to a gene. Germline CDR1 is LGHNA and CDR2 is YSLEER. The CDR3 has 14 residues. The CDR3 DNA sequence: TGCGCCAGCAGCCAAGGACCACTAGCGTACGAGCAGTACTTC. It specifies CASSQGPLAYEQYF.

In this sample, this clonotype turned up many times. This rearrangement joins TRBV27 to TRBJ1-1, with 8 bases identical to TRBD1. Germline V gene data show CDR1 as MNHEY and CDR2 as SMNVEV (reference sequence). The CDR3 spans 15 residues. Losses at the gene ends were 8 bases for V and 3 bases for J; bases not matched to a gene: 11. The CDR3 sequence: CASLISAGGYTEAFF. The CDR3 nucleotides read TGTGCCAGCCTTATTTCGGCAGGGGGCTACACTGAAGCTTTCTTT.

This clonotype appeared a few times. CDR3 protein: CASSQGAGAETQYF. The CDR3 DNA reads as TGCGCCAGCAGCCAAGGGGCGGGAGCTGAGACCCAGTACTTC. V and J are TRBV4-3 and TRBJ2-5; 7 bases are shared with TRBD2. Unmatched junction bases numbered 4, after V lost 1 base and J lost 5 bases. The CDR3 is made up of 14 amino acids. The germline V gene has CDR1 LGHNA and CDR2 YSLEER.

This clonotype was counted many times. The V call is TRBV18, the J call TRBJ2-1; the D gene is possibly TRBD1 (6 bases). This CDR3 region has 15 residues. V was pared by 3 bases and J by 0 bases, with 9 bases between. Germline CDR1 is KGHSH and CDR2 is LQKENI. DNA for the CDR3: TGTGCCAGCTCACCGGGGACACGCTCCTACAATGAGCAGTTCTTC. It is translated as CASSPGTRSYNEQFF. The whole variable domain, remainder taken from reference TRBV18 and TRBJ2-1, is NAGVMQNPRHLVRRRGQEARLRCSPMKGHSHVYWYRQLPEEGLKFMVYLQKENIIDESGMPKERFSAEFPKEGPSILRIQQVVRGDSAAYFCASSPGTRSYNEQFFGPGTRLTVL.

At least ten counts were recorded for this clonotype. This chain joins TRBV28 and TRBJ2-7; 7 nucleotides line up with TRBD2. V gave up 7 bases and J gave up 0 bases; unmatched junction bases: 9. Germline CDR1 MDHEN, CDR2 SYDVKM. The CDR3 sequence is 15 residues long. The CDR3, as DNA: TGTGCCAGCAAATTCCCTAGCGGACTCTCCTACGAGCAGTACTTC. It specifies CASKFPSGLSYEQYF. The variable domain in full, with the rest retrieved from reference TRBV28 and TRBJ2-7, is DVKVTQSSRYLVKRTGEKVFLECVQDMDHENMFWYRQDPGLGLRLIYFSYDVKMKEKGDIPEGYSVSREKKERFSLILESASTNQTSMYLCASKFPSGLSYEQYFGPGTRLTVT.

This clonotype was found many times. The chain joins TRBV5-5 to TRBJ2-5, with 16 bases matching TRBD2. Germline CDR1 is SGHKS and CDR2 is YYEKEE (reference sequence). V lost 4 bases and J lost 5; bases outside the gene matches: 8. This CDR3 region has 17 residues. In nucleotides, the CDR3 is TGTGCCAGCAGCCAGGGACTAGCGGGAGGGTTAAGTGAGACCCAGTACTTC. Translation: CASSQGLAGGLSETQYF.

Many counts were recorded for this clonotype. The CDR3 sequence is CASSYGQEQYF. The CDR3 region has the DNA TGTGCCAGCAGTTACGGACAAGAGCAGTACTTC. The V and J genes are TRBV6-5 and TRBJ2-7; a possible D gene is TRBD1 (5 bases). V was clipped by 2 bases and J by 7 bases, with 6 bases between them. Looked up from germline, CDR1 is MNHEY and CDR2 is SVGAGI. The CDR3 runs to 11 residues.

This clonotype was found many times. The rearrangement joins TRBV12-3 or TRBV12-4 to TRBJ2-2; D is undetermined. The CDR3 sequence is 15 residues long. Trimming cost V 0 bases and J 0 bases, with 5 bases left between them. In DNA form, the CDR3 reads TGTGCCAGCAGTTTAGCGGCCCCGAACACCGGGGAGCTGTTTTTT. Its protein product is CASSLAAPNTGELFF.

This clonotype was recorded many times. This chain links TRBV27 with TRBJ2-1; perhaps TRBD1 as D (5 bases). Trimming shortened V by 2 bases and J by 7 bases, and 6 bases separated the two germline ends. The CDR3 consists of 12 residues. From germline, CDR1 is MNHEY and CDR2 SMNVEV (reference sequence). DNA for the CDR3: TGTGCCAGCAGTTTAAAGGGGAATGAGCAGTTCTTC. Amino acids: CASSLKGNEQFF.

The table lists this clonotype with many counts. The rearrangement links TRBV9 to TRBJ2-4, with 7 nucleotides matching TRBD2. Germline loops: CDR1 SGDLS, CDR2 YYNGEE. The CDR3 sequence is 16 residues long. With V trimmed by 3 bases and J by 3 bases, 9 bases remained unmatched. This chain's CDR3 is CASSGIGPGGKNIQYF. CDR3 in DNA: TGTGCCAGCAGCGGGATCGGGCCGGGGGGCAAAAACATTCAGTACTTC.

This clonotype was picked up many times. The rearrangement links TRBV6-6 to TRBJ2-1, with D possibly being TRBD2 (6 bases). CDR1 and CDR2 from the germline V gene are MNHNY and SVGAGI (reference sequence). Trimming stripped 11 bases from V and 4 bases from J, with 15 bases between. This CDR3 is 13 amino acids long. CDR3 in DNA: TGTGCCGCATCGGGAGTATGGTACAATGAGCAGTTCTTC. Translation: CAASGVWYNEQFF.

This clonotype appeared many times. This clone may be a read error of a much larger clone one base away. This chain joins TRBV11-2 and TRBJ2-5, with D hard to call. Germline V lookup: CDR1 SGHAT, CDR2 FQNNGV. There are 12 residues in the CDR3. V lost 0 bases, J lost 4 bases, and 3 bases lay in between. This chain's CDR3 is CASSLEGETQYF. CDR3 DNA: TGTGCCAGCAGCTTAGAGGGAGAGACCCAGTACTTC.

DNA of the CDR3: TGTGCCAGCAGAGGGCCGCGGGGTCGGTCCTACGAGCAGTACTTC. It is translated as CASRGPRGRSYEQYF. This rearrangement joins TRBV6-2 or TRBV6-3 to TRBJ2-7, with a possible D match to TRBD2 (6 bases). This CDR3 is 15 amino acids long. Germline V gene sequence: CDR1 MNHEY, CDR2 SVGEGT. Trimming cost V 6 bases and J 1 base, with 16 bases left between them.

This clonotype was counted at least ten times. The chain uses TRBV20-1 and TRBJ2-2; no reliable D call. Trimming removed 3 bases from V and 1 base from J, with 3 bases in between. Germline V lookup: CDR1 DFQATT, CDR2 SNEGSKA (reference sequence). CDR3 size: 12 residues. Here the CDR3 reads CSARENTGELFF. The DNA of the CDR3 is TGCAGTGCTAGGGAGAACACCGGGGAGCTGTTTTTT.

This clonotype was counted many times. This sequence joins TRBV27 and TRBJ2-5; 9 bases line up with TRBD2. Germline V gives CDR1 MNHEY, CDR2 SMNVEV (reference sequence). This CDR3 comprises 14 residues. J lost 5 bases, V lost 6 bases, and 7 bases had no gene match. Here the CDR3 DNA reads TGTGCCAGCAGCTTAGCGGGAGTGGGTGAGACCCAGTACTTC. It translates to CASSLAGVGETQYF.

In its sample, this clonotype was seen a few times. The gene calls are TRBV6-2 or TRBV6-3 and TRBJ2-1, with 8 bases identical to TRBD2. The CDR3 loop spans 15 amino acids. V trimming: 2 bases; J trimming: 7 bases; junction bases outside the gene matches: 7. CDR1 is MNHEY and CDR2 is SVGEGT in the germline V gene. The CDR3 loop is CASSYLAGGRNEQFF. For the CDR3, the DNA is TGTGCCAGCAGTTACCTCGCGGGAGGTAGGAATGAGCAGTTCTTC.

This rearrangement joins TRBV4-3 to TRBJ2-1; 9 nucleotides line up with TRBD2. CDR1 and CDR2 from the germline V gene are LGHNA and YSLEER. The ends lost 2 bases at V and 4 bases at J; junction bases unmatched: 6. CDR3 length equals 16 residues. The CDR3 coding sequence is TGCGCCAGCAGCCAATTTGGGACTAGCAGTTACAATGAGCAGTTCTTC. This translates into CASSQFGTSSYNEQFF.

This clonotype was observed many times. The chain has TRBV5-6 and TRBJ2-1; D might be TRBD1 or TRBD2, each matching 5 bases. The V end was cut by 0 bases, the J end by 11 bases, with 9 bases between. The CDR3 consists of 12 residues. Germline CDR1 reads SGHDT; CDR2 reads YYEEEE. The CDR3, as DNA: TGTGCCAGCAGCTTGGGAGGGGAAAAGCAGTTCTTC. Amino acid sequence: CASSLGGEKQFF.

This clonotype was counted many times. The V and J genes are TRBV7-6 and TRBJ1-5; D is perhaps TRBD1 (6 bases). The CDR3 contains 15 residues. The germline V gene has CDR1 SGHVS and CDR2 FNYEAQ. V lost 5 bases and J lost 7, with 18 bases in between. The CDR3, as DNA: TGTGCCAGCAGCCAAGGGGGGTATGGTGGGCAGCCCCAGCATTTT. It specifies CASSQGGYGGQPQHF. Based on the CDR3 plus reference TRBV7-6 and TRBJ1-5, the full variable domain is GAGVSQSPRYKVTKRGQDVALRCDPISGHVSLYWYRQALGQGPEFLTYFNYEAQQDKSGLPNDRFSAERPEGSISTLTIQRTEQRDSAMYRCASSQGGYGGQPQHFGDGTRLSIL.